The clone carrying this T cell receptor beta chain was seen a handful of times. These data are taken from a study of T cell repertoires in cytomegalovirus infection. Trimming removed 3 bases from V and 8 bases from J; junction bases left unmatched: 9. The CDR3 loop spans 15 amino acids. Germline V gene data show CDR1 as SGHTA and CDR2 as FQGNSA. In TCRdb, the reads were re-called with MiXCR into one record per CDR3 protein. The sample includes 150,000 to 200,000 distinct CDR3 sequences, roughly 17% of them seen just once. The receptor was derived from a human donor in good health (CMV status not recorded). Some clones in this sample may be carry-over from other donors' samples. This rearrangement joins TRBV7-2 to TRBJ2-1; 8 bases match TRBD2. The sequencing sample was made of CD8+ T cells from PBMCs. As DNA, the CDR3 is TGTGCCAGCAGCTTGGGACTAGGGGCTCCGCATGAGCAGTTCTTC. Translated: CASSLGLGAPHEQFF.